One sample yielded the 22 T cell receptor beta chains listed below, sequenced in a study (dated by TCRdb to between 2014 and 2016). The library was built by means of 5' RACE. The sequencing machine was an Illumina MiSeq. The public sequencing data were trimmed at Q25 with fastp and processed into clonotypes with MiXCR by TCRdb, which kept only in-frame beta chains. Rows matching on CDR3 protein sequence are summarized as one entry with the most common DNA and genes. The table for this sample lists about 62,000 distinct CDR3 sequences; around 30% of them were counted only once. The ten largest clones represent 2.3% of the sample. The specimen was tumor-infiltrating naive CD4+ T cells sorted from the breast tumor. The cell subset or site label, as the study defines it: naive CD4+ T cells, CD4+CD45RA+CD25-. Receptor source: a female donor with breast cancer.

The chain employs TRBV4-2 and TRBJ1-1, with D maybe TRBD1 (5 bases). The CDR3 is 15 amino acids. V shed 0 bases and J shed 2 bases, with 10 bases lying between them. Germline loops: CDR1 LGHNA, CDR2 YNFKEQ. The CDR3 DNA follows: TGTGCCAGCAGCCAAGATCCGGACACCAACACTGAAGCTTTCTTT. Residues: CASSQDPDTNTEAFF.

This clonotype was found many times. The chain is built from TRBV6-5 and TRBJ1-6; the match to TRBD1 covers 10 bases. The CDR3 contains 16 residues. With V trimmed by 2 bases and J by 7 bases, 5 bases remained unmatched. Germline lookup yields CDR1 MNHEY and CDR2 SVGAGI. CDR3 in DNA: TGTGCCAGCAGTTACGCCGGACAGGGGGACAATTCACCCCTCCACTTT. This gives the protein CASSYAGQGDNSPLHF.

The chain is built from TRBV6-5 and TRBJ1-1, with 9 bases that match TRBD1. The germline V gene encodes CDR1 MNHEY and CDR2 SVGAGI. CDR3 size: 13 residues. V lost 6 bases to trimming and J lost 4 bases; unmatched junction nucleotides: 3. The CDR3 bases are TGTGCCAGCAGCGTACAGGGGGCCACTGAAGCTTTCTTT. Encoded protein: CASSVQGATEAFF.

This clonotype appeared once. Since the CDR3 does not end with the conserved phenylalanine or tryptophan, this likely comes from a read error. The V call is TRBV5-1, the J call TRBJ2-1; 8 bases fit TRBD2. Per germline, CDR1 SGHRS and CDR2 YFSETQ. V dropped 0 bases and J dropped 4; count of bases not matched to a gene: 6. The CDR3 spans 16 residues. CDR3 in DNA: TGCGCCAGCAGCTTGGATGGGACTAGACCGTACAATGAGCAGTTCTCC. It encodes CASSLDGTRPYNEQFS.

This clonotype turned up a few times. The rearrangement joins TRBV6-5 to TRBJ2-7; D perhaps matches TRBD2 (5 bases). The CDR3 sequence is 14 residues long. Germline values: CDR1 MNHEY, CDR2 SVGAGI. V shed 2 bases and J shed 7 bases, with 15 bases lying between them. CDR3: CASSYQPGSGEQYF. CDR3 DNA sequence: TGTGCCAGCAGTTACCAGCCGGGAAGTGGGGAGCAGTACTTC.

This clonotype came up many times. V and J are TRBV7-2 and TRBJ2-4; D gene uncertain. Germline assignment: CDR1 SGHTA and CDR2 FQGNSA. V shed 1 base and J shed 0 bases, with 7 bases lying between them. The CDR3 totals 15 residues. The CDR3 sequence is CASSLGGAAKNIQYF. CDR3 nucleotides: TGTGCCAGCAGCTTAGGAGGCGCAGCCAAAAACATTCAGTACTTC. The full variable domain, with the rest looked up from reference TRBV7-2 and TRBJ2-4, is GAGVSQSPSNKVTEKGKDVELRCDPISGHTALYWYRQSLGQGLEFLIYFQGNSAPDKSGLPSDRFSAERTGGSVSTLTIQRTQQEDSAVYLCASSLGGAAKNIQYFGAGTRLSVL.

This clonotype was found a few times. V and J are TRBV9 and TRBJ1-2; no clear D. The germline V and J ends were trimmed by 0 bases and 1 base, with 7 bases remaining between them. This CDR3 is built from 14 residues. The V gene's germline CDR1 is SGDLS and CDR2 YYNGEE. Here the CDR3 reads CASSVARDNYGYTF. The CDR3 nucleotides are TGTGCCAGCAGCGTAGCTAGGGATAACTATGGCTACACCTTC.

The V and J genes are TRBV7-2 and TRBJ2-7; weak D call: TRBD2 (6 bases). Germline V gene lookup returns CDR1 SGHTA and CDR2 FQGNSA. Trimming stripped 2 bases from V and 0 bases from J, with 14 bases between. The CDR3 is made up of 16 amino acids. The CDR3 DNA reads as TGTGCCAGCAGCTTACGTCCGGGAGCTACCTCCTACGAGCAGTACTTC. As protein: CASSLRPGATSYEQYF.

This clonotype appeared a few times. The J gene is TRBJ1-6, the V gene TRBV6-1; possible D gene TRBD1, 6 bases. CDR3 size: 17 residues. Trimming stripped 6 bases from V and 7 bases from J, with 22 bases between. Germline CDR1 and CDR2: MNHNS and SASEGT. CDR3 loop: CASRDLGRQGKNSPLHF. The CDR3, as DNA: TGTGCCAGCAGGGACTTGGGCCGGCAGGGGAAAAATTCACCCCTCCACTTT.

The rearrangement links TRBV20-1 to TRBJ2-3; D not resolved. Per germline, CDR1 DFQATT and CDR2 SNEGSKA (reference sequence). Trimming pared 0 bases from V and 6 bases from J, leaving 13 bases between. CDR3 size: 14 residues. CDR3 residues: CSARDGVVGDTQYF. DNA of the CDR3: TGCAGTGCTAGAGATGGGGTAGTGGGGGATACGCAGTATTTT.

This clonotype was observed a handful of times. This chain's CDR3 is CASSELNYGYTF. The CDR3 DNA reads TGTGCCAGCAGTGAACTTAACTATGGCTACACCTTC. This rearrangement joins TRBV2 to TRBJ1-2; D gene uncertain. The CDR3 sequence is 12 residues long. The germline V and J ends were trimmed by 2 bases and 1 base, with 2 bases remaining between them. Germline V CDR1 and CDR2: SNHLY, FYNNEI.

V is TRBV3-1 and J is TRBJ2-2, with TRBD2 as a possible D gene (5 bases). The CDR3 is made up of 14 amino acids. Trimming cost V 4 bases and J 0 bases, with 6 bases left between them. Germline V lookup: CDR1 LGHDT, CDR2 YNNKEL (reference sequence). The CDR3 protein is CASSRGSNTGELFF. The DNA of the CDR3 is TGTGCCAGCAGCCGAGGGTCGAACACCGGGGAGCTGTTTTTT.

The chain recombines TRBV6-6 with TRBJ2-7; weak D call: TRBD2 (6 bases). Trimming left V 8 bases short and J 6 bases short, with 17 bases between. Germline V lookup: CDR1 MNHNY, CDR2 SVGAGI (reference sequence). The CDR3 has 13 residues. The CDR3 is CASWGGAWSEQYF. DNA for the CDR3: TGTGCCAGCTGGGGCGGGGCCTGGTCCGAGCAGTACTTC.

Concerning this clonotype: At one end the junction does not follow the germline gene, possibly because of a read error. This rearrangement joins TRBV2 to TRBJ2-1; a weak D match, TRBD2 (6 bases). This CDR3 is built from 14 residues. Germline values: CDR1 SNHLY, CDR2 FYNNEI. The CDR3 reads CASSMTGDSNQQFF. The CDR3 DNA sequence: TGTGCCAGCTCGATGACGGGAGATAGCAATCAGCAGTTCTTC.

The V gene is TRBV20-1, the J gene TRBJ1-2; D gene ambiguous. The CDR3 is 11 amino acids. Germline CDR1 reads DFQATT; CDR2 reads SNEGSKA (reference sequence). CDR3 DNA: TGCAGCTCCCGGGTGGACTATGGCTACACCTTC. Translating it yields CSSRVDYGYTF.

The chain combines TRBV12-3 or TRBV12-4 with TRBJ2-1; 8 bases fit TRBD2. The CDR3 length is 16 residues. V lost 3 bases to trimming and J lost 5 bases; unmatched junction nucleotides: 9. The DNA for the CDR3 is TGTGCCAGCAGTTTCACCGCGGGACTAGGACACAATGAGCAGTTCTTC. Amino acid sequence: CASSFTAGLGHNEQFF.

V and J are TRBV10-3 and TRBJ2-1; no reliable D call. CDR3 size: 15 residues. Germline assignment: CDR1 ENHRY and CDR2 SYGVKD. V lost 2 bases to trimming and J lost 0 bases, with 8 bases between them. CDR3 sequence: CAISERSDSYNEQFF. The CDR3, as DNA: TGTGCCATCAGTGAGCGGAGTGACTCCTACAATGAGCAGTTCTTC.

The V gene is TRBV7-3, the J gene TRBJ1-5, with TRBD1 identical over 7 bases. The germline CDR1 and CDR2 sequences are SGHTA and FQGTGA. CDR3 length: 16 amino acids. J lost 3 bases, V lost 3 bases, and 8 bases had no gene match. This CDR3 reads CASSFQGESDNQPQHF. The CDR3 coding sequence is TGTGCCAGCAGCTTTCAGGGGGAGAGCGACAATCAGCCCCAGCATTTT. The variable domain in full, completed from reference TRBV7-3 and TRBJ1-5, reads GAGVSQTPSNKVTEKGKYVELRCDPISGHTALYWYRQSLGQGPEFLIYFQGTGAADDSGLPNDRFFAVRPEGSVSTLKIQRTERGDSAVYLCASSFQGESDNQPQHFGDGTRLSIL.

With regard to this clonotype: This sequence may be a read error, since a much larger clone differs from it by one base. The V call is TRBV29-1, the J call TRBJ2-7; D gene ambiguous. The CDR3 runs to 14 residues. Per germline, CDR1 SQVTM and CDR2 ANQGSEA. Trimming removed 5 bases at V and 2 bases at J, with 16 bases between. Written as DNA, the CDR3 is TGCAGCGTTCTGGGCAGTCCCGTGACCTACGAGCAGTACTTC. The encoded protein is CSVLGSPVTYEQYF.

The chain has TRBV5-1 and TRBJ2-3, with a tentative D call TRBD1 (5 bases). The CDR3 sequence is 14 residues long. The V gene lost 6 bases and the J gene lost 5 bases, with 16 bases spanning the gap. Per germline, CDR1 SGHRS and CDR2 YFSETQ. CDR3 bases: TGCGCCAGCACCCAGACCGTAGGGGAAGATACGCAGTATTTT. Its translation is CASTQTVGEDTQYF.

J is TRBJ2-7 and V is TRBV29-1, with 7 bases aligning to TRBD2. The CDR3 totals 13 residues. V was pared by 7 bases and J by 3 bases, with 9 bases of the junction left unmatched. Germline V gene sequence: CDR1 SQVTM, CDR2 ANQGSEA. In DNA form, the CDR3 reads TGCAGCGCCTATTCCGGGACTAACTACGAGCAGTACTTC. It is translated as CSAYSGTNYEQYF.

The CDR3 coding sequence is TGTGCCAGCAGCTATAAATACGAGCAGTACTTC. Amino acids: CASSYKYEQYF. The chain recombines TRBV7-2 with TRBJ2-7; D ambiguous. V gave up 4 bases and J gave up 4 bases, with 5 bases separating them. CDR1 is SGHTA, CDR2 FQGNSA, per germline. The CDR3 has 11 amino acids. Full variable domain (outside the CDR3, taken from reference TRBV7-2 and TRBJ2-7): GAGVSQSPSNKVTEKGKDVELRCDPISGHTALYWYRQSLGQGLEFLIYFQGNSAPDKSGLPSDRFSAERTGGSVSTLTIQRTQQEDSAVYLCASSYKYEQYFGPGTRLTVT.